Given below is one T cell receptor beta chain in context. Its antigen is still unknown. Within one base of it there is no much larger clone, and no base qualities were kept. The data stem from a study of pediatric ulcerative colitis (dated by TCRdb to the late 2010s). In terms of the full investigation: From nine newly diagnosed, treatment-naive pediatric ulcerative colitis patients and four non-IBD control children, paired blood and rectal samples were collected. Study-level results and caveats: With only four individuals, the healthy control group was small. Blood-derived T cells may have been included in the rectal pinch biopsies, particularly in patients with overt colitis. Features of the rectal repertoire distinguished controls, mild-moderate colitis patients and acute severe colitis patients, and in acute severe colitis rectal diversity was lower because of clonal expansions. Two rectal CDR3 clonotypes turned up in every ulcerative colitis patient but in none of the controls. For technical reasons, the blood samples of two patients yielded substantially fewer templates, so those samples were excluded from the blood-rectal overlap analysis. Clonal overlap between a subject's own blood and rectum was significantly greater in ulcerative colitis patients than in controls, which suggests more T cell trafficking to inflamed tissue. Repertoires were derived from total lymphocyte DNA, so rare subsets such as regulatory T cells may have patterns not reflected.

Germline trimming amounts to 4 bases on V and 4 bases on J, with 7 as the count of junction bases outside the gene matches. From cysteine to phenylalanine, the CDR3 is 16 amino acids long. The DNA shown is the 48-base CDR3, in frame from base 1. The germline V gene encodes CDR1 LGHNA and CDR2 YNFKEQ. During colonoscopy, one to two pinch biopsies were obtained from the rectum for research purposes. The control children had a colonoscopy because IBD was suspected, showed normal endoscopy both macroscopically and histologically, and did not receive an IBD diagnosis during the next year. Rectal biopsies were digested with proteinase K before DNA isolation. The Wizard kit (Promega) was used to extract genomic DNA from blood and intestinal samples. Rearranged CDR3 beta regions were amplified from genomic DNA with multiplex V and J primers using the immunoSEQ TRB Survey service. Survey-level sequencing depth of up to 500,000 reads per sample was used to keep depth equal across samples. Libraries were purified and pooled, and sequencing was performed on Illumina technology. In the paper's pipeline: Productive clonality, sample overlap, pairwise scatters, CDR3 beta length, V/D/J gene usage and productiveness were assessed with immunoSEQ online tools. Calculated diversity was defined as the number of unique rearrangements divided by total templates, multiplied by 100, and Shannon and Simpson indices were computed as well. Z-score normalized data were analyzed by principal component analysis with the R prcomp function and the ggbiplot package. Morisita's index was used to measure clonal overlap between blood and rectum within each subject. The clones in this table, taken by TCRdb from immuneACCESS, are in-frame only. Not every clone is retained; where verified, under half of the shortfall comes from an unresolved V gene, and the cause of the rest is unknown. V and J calls plus clone size are reproduced from that table; the DNA served to infer D and trimming. Present in this sample are about 12,000 clones, about 74% of which were seen just once. The ten top clones hold roughly 4.7% of the sample.

The chain couples TRBV4-2 to TRBJ2-3; TRBD2 agrees with 11 junctional bases. Sample: gut tissue. The clonotype originates from a boy younger than 18 who was a control in a study of pediatric ulcerative colitis. The sequence in DNA is TGTGCCAGCAGCCTTAGCGGGAGGGCCGACGCAGATACGCAGTATTTT. It encodes CASSLSGRADADTQYF.